This TCR beta chain was recorded in a study of T-cell memory formation after mild COVID-19. Comments on this clonotype: Its antigen remains unknown.

Notes on the study in general: The authors left the SARS-CoV-2 specificity of second-wave clones peaking on day 37 unconfirmed.

Via MiXCR, TCRdb re-called the 5' RACE reads, giving one row per CDR3 protein. The sample has around 510,000 distinct CDR3 sequences; less than 25% are singletons. The CDR3 is 12 amino acids. V gave up 4 bases and J gave up 6 bases, with 13 bases separating them. CDR1 and CDR2 from the germline V gene are SQVTM and ANQGSEA. The sequence was collected from an adult woman who had mild COVID-19 (a few samples of this study predate the infection). Cell type and time point are not known. Sequenced sample: PBMCs or a T cell subset sorted from them (not recorded which). The chain couples TRBV29-1 to TRBJ2-7, with a weak D call TRBD1 (5 bases). CDR3: CSVAQGMGEQYF. The CDR3 DNA reads as TGCAGCGTTGCCCAGGGAATGGGCGAGCAGTACTTC.